A selection of T cell receptor beta chains follows, all from one sample in a study of blood T cell repertoires in COVID-19. Generated by immunoSEQ multiplex PCR, the TCRdb table keeps only in-frame clones and is missing some. The sample lists 91,000 or so clones; roughly four fifths were seen once. The sequenced sample was peripheral blood. The source of these receptors is a man over 45 with active or convalescent COVID-19. CDR3s include the opening cysteine and the closing phenylalanine or tryptophan.

TRBV7-9	TRBJ2-7	CASSLRTGGAYEQYF
TRBV9	TRBJ2-3	CASSPREGNSDTQYF
TRBV11-2	TRBJ2-6	CASSLGAGGVHSGANVLTF
TRBV4-1	TRBJ1-6	CASSPTGWNSPLHF
TRBV27	TRBJ1-2	CASSLSGGAGYTF
TRBV5-1	TRBJ1-3	CASSLDRSSGNTIYF
TRBV4-1	TRBJ2-2	CASSLIGLAGGGELFF
TRBV5-1	TRBJ2-7	CASSSTRESYEQYF
TRBV7-8	TRBJ2-5	CASSRDREETQYF
TRBV5-4	TRBJ1-2	CASSLGQGNGYTF
TRBV15	TRBJ1-1	CATKPDRGNTEAFF
TRBV5-1	TRBJ1-4	CASSSIGSNLGEKLFF
TRBV19	TRBJ1-5	CASSGREFGPQHF
TRBV3-1/TRBV3-2	TRBJ1-1	CASSFTGAKTEAFF
TRBV18	TRBJ2-5	CASSPGTEETQYF
TRBV7-2	TRBJ2-3	CASSLRLAGGFTDTQYF
TRBV28	TRBJ1-2	CASSGGDRADYGYTF
TRBV7-2	TRBJ2-5	CASSVGLAGGETQYF
TRBV18	TRBJ2-5	CASSPTGTGETQYF
TRBV28	TRBJ1-1	CASSKQLNTEAFF
TRBV10-3	TRBJ1-6	CAISGGQIYNSPLHF
TRBV6-5	TRBJ1-5	CASSPYRNQPQHF
TRBV4-2	TRBJ2-5	CASSQAGLAGEQYF
TRBV29-1	TRBJ2-3	CSITGGAHRAGFSTDTQYF
TRBV6-5	TRBJ2-3	CASRPTGGGTDTQYF
TRBV3-1/TRBV3-2	TRBJ2-3	CASSPGLAALTDTQYF
TRBV9	TRBJ2-2	CASSLGTSAFRLNTGELFF
TRBV18	TRBJ2-2	CASSLSTPWVANTGELFF
TRBV5-1	TRBJ1-3	CASSLTTGNTIYF